This passage covers 26 T cell receptor beta chains from one sample sequenced in a study of shared clonotypes between healthy human individuals. The naive CD8 population came from CD45RO-negative cells selected for CCR7, without terminally differentiated effector memory CD45RA+ cells. TCRdb keeps only in-frame clones here, not all; method: immunoSEQ multiplex PCR. The table shows about 2 million clones, with about 95% occurring only once. Sequencing input: naive CD8+ T cells sorted from blood. The receptors stem from a man in his late teens or twenties in good health.

To note about this clone: The junction departs from germline at one end; a sequencing error may be responsible. The rearrangement links TRBV12-5 to TRBJ2-7; D is ambiguous. The CDR3 is made up of 12 amino acids. Germline V lookup: CDR1 LGHNT, CDR2 FRNRAP. CDR3 region: CASGLVDREQYF. CDR3 bases: TGTGCTAGTGGCTTGGTAGACCGCGAGCAGTACTTC.

The rearrangement links TRBV9 to TRBJ2-3, with D possibly being TRBD1 (6 bases). V gave up 2 bases and J gave up 4 bases, with 14 bases separating them. CDR3 length: 15 amino acids. Germline CDR1 reads SGDLS; CDR2 reads YYNGEE. This CDR3 is CASSVHGGLADTQYF. CDR3 coding DNA: TGTGCCAGCAGCGTCCATGGGGGCCTCGCAGATACGCAGTATTTT.

The CDR3 DNA reads TGTGCCAGCAGCTTAGGCCACGGGACAGGGGTGTTGGACGAGCAGTACTTC. Its translation: CASSLGHGTGVLDEQYF. This chain uses TRBV13 with TRBJ2-7; 10 bases align to TRBD1. Looked up from germline, CDR1 is PRHDT and CDR2 is FYEKMQ (reference sequence). Losses at the gene ends were 0 bases for V and 5 bases for J; bases not matched to a gene: 10. CDR3 size: 17 residues.

For this clone: This sample includes further DNA sequences coding for the same CDR3. This chain joins TRBV7-9 and TRBJ2-7; 9 nucleotides match TRBD1. CDR1 SEHNR and CDR2 FQNEAQ come from the germline V gene (reference sequence). V dropped 5 bases and J dropped 1; count of bases not matched to a gene: 6. This CDR3 has 15 amino acids. CDR3: CASSPGGQGSYEQYF. CDR3 nucleotide sequence: TGTGCCAGCAGCCCGGGTGGACAGGGGTCCTACGAGCAGTACTTC.

The chain combines TRBV15 with TRBJ1-2, with D possibly being TRBD1 (6 bases). CDR3 length: 14 amino acids. Germline assignment: CDR1 LNHNV and CDR2 YYDKDF (reference sequence). Deletions cut 3 bases from V and 7 bases from J, with 15 bases between. The CDR3 spells CATSSPTGNLGYTF. The CDR3 nucleotides read TGTGCCACCAGCAGCCCGACAGGCAACCTTGGCTACACCTTC.

This clone was recorded only once. This chain connects TRBV4-1 to TRBJ2-5; no firm D call. The tail of the sequence fits TRBJ2-7 better, so the J call may be wrong. CDR1 MGHRA and CDR2 YSYEKL come from the germline V gene. The CDR3 sequence is 14 residues long. This CDR3 is CASSQGTDSYEQYF. The CDR3 DNA sequence: TGCGCCAGCAGCCAAGGGACGGACTCCTACGAGCAGTACTTC.

The chain has TRBV7-2 and TRBJ2-3, with 7 bases fitting TRBD2. The CDR3 has 16 amino acids. V lost 4 bases and J lost 1; bases outside the gene matches: 8. The germline V gene encodes CDR1 SGHTA and CDR2 FQGNSA. As DNA, the CDR3 is TGTGCCAGCAGCTCCCCAACGGGAGGCGGCACAGATACGCAGTATTTT. Translated, it gives CASSSPTGGGTDTQYF.

The genes are TRBV7-9 and TRBJ2-7; possibly TRBD1 for D (6 bases). The CDR3 runs to 15 residues. V lost 5 bases and J lost 4, with 18 bases in between. Germline assignment: CDR1 SEHNR and CDR2 FQNEAQ (reference sequence). The CDR3 bases are TGTGCCAGCAGCGGGAACAGACAGGCGATATACGAGCAGTACTTC. It translates to CASSGNRQAIYEQYF.

V is TRBV30 and J is TRBJ1-5; maybe TRBD1 (5 bases). The germline V gene has CDR1 GTSNPN and CDR2 SVGIG (reference sequence). V was trimmed by 3 bases and J by 4 bases, leaving 10 bases between them. The CDR3 contains 13 residues. The CDR3: CAWRGVGNQPQHF. The CDR3 DNA sequence: TGTGCCTGGAGGGGGGTCGGGAATCAGCCCCAGCATTTT.

The CDR3 DNA sequence: TGTGCCAGCAGCTTAGCGTCAGGCGACTACAATGAGCAGTTCTTC. Translation: CASSLASGDYNEQFF. The chain couples TRBV7-2 to TRBJ2-1; D ambiguous. CDR1 and CDR2 from the germline V gene are SGHTA and FQGNSA. The CDR3 spans 15 residues. Trimming took off 0 bases at V and 3 bases at J, with 9 bases between the two ends. The full variable domain, rest sourced from reference TRBV7-2 and TRBJ2-1, is GAGVSQSPSNKVTEKGKDVELRCDPISGHTALYWYRQSLGQGLEFLIYFQGNSAPDKSGLPSDRFSAERTGGSVSTLTIQRTQQEDSAVYLCASSLASGDYNEQFFGPGTRLTVL.

This clone was detected once. This sample includes further DNA sequences coding for the same CDR3. The genes are TRBV19 and TRBJ1-1; 7 bases agree with TRBD1. Germline CDR1 is LNHDA and CDR2 is SQIVND (reference sequence). The ends lost 5 bases at V and 2 bases at J; junction bases unmatched: 5. The CDR3 extends over 14 amino acids. The CDR3 reads CASSFGTANTEAFF. The CDR3, as DNA: TGTGCCAGTAGTTTCGGGACAGCCAACACTGAAGCTTTCTTT.

The rearrangement links TRBV6-1 to TRBJ1-4, with D possibly matching TRBD1 (5 bases). Germline V gene lookup returns CDR1 MNHNS and CDR2 SASEGT. This CDR3 is built from 14 residues. With 3 bases removed from V and 4 bases from J, the gap between germline ends came to 9 bases. The CDR3 region has the DNA TGTGCCAGCAGTGACGACAGCTATAATGAAAAACTGTTTTTT. It codes for CASSDDSYNEKLFF.

The J gene is TRBJ2-5, the V gene TRBV18; no reliable D call. Trimming removed 0 bases from V and 5 bases from J, with 13 bases in between. CDR1 is KGHSH, CDR2 LQKENI, per germline. This CDR3 spans 15 amino acids. CDR3 nucleotide sequence: TGTGCCAGCTCACCACCCGGCAGGCCGAGTGAGACCCAGTACTTC. Amino acids: CASSPPGRPSETQYF.

This sequence joins TRBV7-9 and TRBJ2-1, with TRBD1 identical over 7 bases. The germline V gene encodes CDR1 SEHNR and CDR2 FQNEAQ (reference sequence). This CDR3 spans 15 amino acids. V dropped 5 bases and J dropped 5; count of bases not matched to a gene: 9. The CDR3 here is CASSPGQASHNEQFF. The CDR3 nucleotides are TGTGCCAGCAGCCCCGGACAGGCAAGCCACAATGAGCAGTTCTTC. Based on the CDR3 plus reference TRBV7-9 and TRBJ2-1, the full variable domain is DTGVSQNPRHKITKRGQNVTFRCDPISEHNRLYWYRQTLGQGPEFLTYFQNEAQLEKSRLLSDRFSAERPKGSFSTLEIQRTEQGDSAMYLCASSPGQASHNEQFFGPGTRLTVL.

The J gene is TRBJ2-3, the V gene TRBV5-4; tentative D call: TRBD2 (5 bases). Germline CDR1 reads SGHNT; CDR2 reads YYREEE (reference sequence). CDR3 length equals 15 residues. V was cut by 4 bases and J by 0 bases, with 12 bases left in between. This CDR3 is CASSEKLGSTDTQYF. In DNA, the CDR3 is TGTGCCAGCAGCGAAAAACTAGGGAGCACAGATACGCAGTATTTT.

The rearrangement joins TRBV5-6 to TRBJ1-5, with a weak D call TRBD1 (5 bases). The CDR3 runs to 16 residues. Deletions cut 0 bases from V and 2 bases from J, with 12 bases between. The germline gives CDR1 SGHDT, CDR2 YYEEEE. The CDR3 protein is CASSLAGGSGNQPQHF. DNA of the CDR3: TGTGCCAGCAGCTTGGCCGGGGGGTCCGGCAATCAGCCCCAGCATTTT. The complete variable domain, with remaining parts taken from reference TRBV5-6 and TRBJ1-5, reads DAGVTQSPTHLIKTRGQQVTLRCSPKSGHDTVSWYQQALGQGPQFIFQYYEEEERQRGNFPDRFSGHQFPNYSSELNVNALLLGDSALYLCASSLAGGSGNQPQHFGDGTRLSIL.

The rearrangement uses TRBV6-6 and TRBJ1-1, with D unclear. V was shortened by 0 bases and J by 3 bases, with 8 bases between the two germline ends. The CDR3 has 14 amino acids. The germline V gene encodes CDR1 MNHNY and CDR2 SVGAGI (reference sequence). The DNA for the CDR3 is TGTGCCAGCAGTTACTCTTCCTGGGACACTGAAGCTTTCTTT. It translates to CASSYSSWDTEAFF.

CDR3 in amino acids: CASSLGHSPFGETQYF. For the CDR3, the DNA is TGCGCCAGCTCCCTAGGGCACTCCCCATTTGGGGAGACCCAGTACTTC. This rearrangement joins TRBV10-2 to TRBJ2-5; the D is unclear. The CDR3 sequence is 16 residues long. Germline V gene sequence: CDR1 WSHSY, CDR2 SAAADI. Trimming cost V 8 bases and J 5 bases, with 24 bases left between them.

The chain has TRBV9 and TRBJ2-1; the D gene is possibly TRBD1 (6 bases). CDR1 is SGDLS and CDR2 is YYNGEE in the germline V gene. V was clipped by 3 bases and J by 1 base, with 14 bases between them. CDR3 length: 16 amino acids. The CDR3 nucleotides are TGTGCCAGCAGCGACCCGACAGGAGCTTCCTACAATGAGCAGTTCTTC. It codes for CASSDPTGASYNEQFF.

This chain uses TRBV19 with TRBJ1-5, with D possibly TRBD1 on 6 matching bases. The V gene lost 3 bases and the J gene lost 3 bases, with 9 bases spanning the gap. There are 14 residues in the CDR3. Per the germline V gene, CDR1 is LNHDA and CDR2 is SQIVND (reference sequence). CDR3 sequence (DNA): TGTGCCAGTAGTATTCGGGGGCCCAATCAGCCCCAGCATTTT. Translation: CASSIRGPNQPQHF.

The rearrangement joins TRBV6-1 to TRBJ2-1; D could derive from TRBD1 or TRBD2 (5 bases each). The CDR3 loop spans 11 amino acids. Trimming shortened V by 6 bases and J by 7 bases, and 7 bases separated the two germline ends. The V gene's germline CDR1 is MNHNS and CDR2 SASEGT. This CDR3 reads CASRGVNEQFF. The CDR3 DNA is TGTGCCAGCAGGGGGGTGAATGAGCAGTTCTTC.

The rearrangement uses TRBV7-9 and TRBJ2-7; TRBD1 agrees at 9 bases. The CDR3 loop spans 14 amino acids. The V gene end was trimmed by 5 bases and the J gene end by 7 bases; junction bases not matched to a gene: 9. Germline CDR1 and CDR2: SEHNR and FQNEAQ (reference sequence). CDR3 loop: CASSRTDRGWEQYF. The CDR3 DNA reads as TGTGCCAGCAGCCGGACGGACAGGGGCTGGGAGCAGTACTTC.

J is TRBJ2-3 and V is TRBV13; 7 nucleotides line up with TRBD2. V was pared by 5 bases and J by 0 bases, with 8 bases of the junction left unmatched. Germline V gene lookup returns CDR1 PRHDT and CDR2 FYEKMQ (reference sequence). CDR3 length equals 16 residues. As DNA, the CDR3 is TGTGCCAGCAGCCGAAGTAGCGGGTGGAGCACAGATACGCAGTATTTT. Its protein is CASSRSSGWSTDTQYF. Full variable domain (remainder filled in from reference TRBV13 and TRBJ2-3): AAGVIQSPRHLIKEKRETATLKCYPIPRHDTVYWYQQGPGQDPQFLISFYEKMQSDKGSIPDRFSAQQFSDYHSELNMSSLELGDSALYFCASSRSSGWSTDTQYFGPGTRLTVL.

The chain joins TRBV4-3 to TRBJ2-1; 12 positions agree with TRBD2. The CDR3 spans 15 residues. The V and J ends lost 4 bases and 9 bases, in that order; junction bases with no gene match: 7. Germline-derived CDR1 and CDR2 are LGHNA and YSLEER. The CDR3 sequence: CASSPSPSGRGEQFF. CDR3 nucleotides: TGCGCCAGCAGCCCGAGCCCTAGCGGGAGGGGTGAGCAGTTCTTC.

The J gene is TRBJ1-6, the V gene TRBV19; D call uncertain. The CDR3 is made up of 16 amino acids. Looked up from germline, CDR1 is LNHDA and CDR2 is SQIVND (reference sequence). Between the trimmed V and J ends, which lost 6 bases and 0 bases, there was a span of 12 bases. CDR3 sequence reads: CASRVGISSYNSPLHF. The DNA for the CDR3 is TGTGCCAGTAGAGTCGGTATTAGCTCCTATAATTCACCCCTCCACTTT.

This chain joins TRBV6-4 and TRBJ2-7; D is tentatively TRBD1 or TRBD2 (6 bases each). Trimming left V 5 bases short and J 5 bases short, with 16 bases between. This CDR3 contains 14 residues. Germline CDR1 is MRHNA and CDR2 is SNTAGT. The CDR3 here is CASSPTGASDEQYF. Written as DNA, the CDR3 is TGTGCCAGCAGTCCCACGGGGGCTTCGGACGAGCAGTACTTC.